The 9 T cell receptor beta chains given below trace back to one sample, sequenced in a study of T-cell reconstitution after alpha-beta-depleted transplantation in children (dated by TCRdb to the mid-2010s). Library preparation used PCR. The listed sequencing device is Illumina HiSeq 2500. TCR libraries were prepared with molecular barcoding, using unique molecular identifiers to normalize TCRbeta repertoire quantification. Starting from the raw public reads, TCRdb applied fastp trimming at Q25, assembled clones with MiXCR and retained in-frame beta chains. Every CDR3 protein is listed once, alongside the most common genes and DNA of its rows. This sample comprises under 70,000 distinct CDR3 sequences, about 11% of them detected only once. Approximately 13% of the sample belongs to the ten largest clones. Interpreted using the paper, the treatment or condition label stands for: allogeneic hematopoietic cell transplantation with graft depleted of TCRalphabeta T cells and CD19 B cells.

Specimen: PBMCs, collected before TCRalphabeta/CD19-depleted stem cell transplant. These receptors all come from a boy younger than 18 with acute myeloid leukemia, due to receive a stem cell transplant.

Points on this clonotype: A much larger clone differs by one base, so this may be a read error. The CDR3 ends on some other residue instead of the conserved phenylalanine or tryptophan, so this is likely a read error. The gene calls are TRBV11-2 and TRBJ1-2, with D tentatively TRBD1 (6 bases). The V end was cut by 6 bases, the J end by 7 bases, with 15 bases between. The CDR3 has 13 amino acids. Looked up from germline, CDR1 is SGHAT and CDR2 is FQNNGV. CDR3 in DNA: TGTGCCAGCAGGAAGACAGGTCCCGGTGGCTACACCTAC. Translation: CASRKTGPGGYTY.

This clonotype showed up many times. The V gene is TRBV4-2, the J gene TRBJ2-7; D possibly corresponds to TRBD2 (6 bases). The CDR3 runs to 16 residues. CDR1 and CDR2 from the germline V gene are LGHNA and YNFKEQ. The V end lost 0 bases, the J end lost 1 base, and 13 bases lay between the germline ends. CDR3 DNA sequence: TGTGCCAGCAGCCAAGAGGGTAGCGGTTTATCCTACGAGCAGTACTTC. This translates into CASSQEGSGLSYEQYF.

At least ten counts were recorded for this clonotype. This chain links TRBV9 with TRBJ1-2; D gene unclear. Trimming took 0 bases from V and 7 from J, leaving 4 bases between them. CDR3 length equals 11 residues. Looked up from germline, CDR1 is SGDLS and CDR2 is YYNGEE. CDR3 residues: CASSVATGYTF. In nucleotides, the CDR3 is TGTGCCAGCAGCGTAGCTACTGGCTACACCTTC.

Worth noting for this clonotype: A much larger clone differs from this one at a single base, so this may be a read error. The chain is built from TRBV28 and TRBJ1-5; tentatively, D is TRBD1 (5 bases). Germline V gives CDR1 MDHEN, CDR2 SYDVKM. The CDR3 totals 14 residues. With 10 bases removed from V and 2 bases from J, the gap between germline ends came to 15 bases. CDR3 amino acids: CATTEGYCNQPQHF. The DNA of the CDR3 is TGTGCCACCACTGAGGGGTATTGCAATCAGCCCCAGCATTTT.

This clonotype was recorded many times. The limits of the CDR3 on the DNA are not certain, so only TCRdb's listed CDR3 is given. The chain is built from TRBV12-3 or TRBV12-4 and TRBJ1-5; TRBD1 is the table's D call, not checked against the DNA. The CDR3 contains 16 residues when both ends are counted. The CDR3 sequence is CASSSSDRSSNQPQHF.

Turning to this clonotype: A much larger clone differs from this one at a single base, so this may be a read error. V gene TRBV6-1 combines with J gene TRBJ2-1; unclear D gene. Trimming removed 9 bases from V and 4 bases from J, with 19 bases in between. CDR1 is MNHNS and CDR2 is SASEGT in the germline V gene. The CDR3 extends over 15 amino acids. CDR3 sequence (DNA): TGTGCCAGGTGGCCCATCGGGCAGTCTTACAATGAGCAGTTCTTC. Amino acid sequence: CARWPIGQSYNEQFF.

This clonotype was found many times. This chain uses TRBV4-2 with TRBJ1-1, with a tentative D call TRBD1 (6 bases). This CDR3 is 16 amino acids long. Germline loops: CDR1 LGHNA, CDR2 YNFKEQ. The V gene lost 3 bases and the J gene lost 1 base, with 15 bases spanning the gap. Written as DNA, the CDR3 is TGTGCCAGCAGCCATATCCGGGGAGGGGGGAACACTGAAGCTTTCTTT. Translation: CASSHIRGGGNTEAFF.

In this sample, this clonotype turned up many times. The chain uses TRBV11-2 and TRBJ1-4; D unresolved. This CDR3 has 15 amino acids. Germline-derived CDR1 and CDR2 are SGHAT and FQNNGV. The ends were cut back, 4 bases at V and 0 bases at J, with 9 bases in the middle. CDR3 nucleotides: TGTGCCAGCAGCTCAAAACGTGCAACTAATGAAAAACTGTTTTTT. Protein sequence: CASSSKRATNEKLFF.

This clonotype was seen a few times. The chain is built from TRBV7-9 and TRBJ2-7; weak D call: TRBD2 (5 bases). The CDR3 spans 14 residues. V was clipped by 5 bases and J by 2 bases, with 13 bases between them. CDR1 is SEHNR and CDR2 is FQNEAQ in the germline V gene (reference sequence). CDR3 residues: CASSLWGETYEQYF. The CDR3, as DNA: TGTGCCAGCAGCCTCTGGGGAGAGACCTACGAGCAGTACTTC.